This is a list of T cell receptor beta chains from one sample in a study of blood T cell repertoires in COVID-19. Only in-frame clones appear in the TCRdb table, and some are missing; sequencing was by immunoSEQ multiplex PCR. Of approximately 91,000 clones listed, approximately 80% are singletons. The material sequenced was peripheral blood. The source is a woman older than 75 with acute or convalescent COVID-19. The CDR3 runs from the conserved cysteine through the conserved F or W. A D gene is named only where the DNA matches it firmly. Clone sizes are given selectively: once, few, many, or a class where the clone is expanded.

cdr3_nt: TGTGCCAGCAGCTCACAGGGGGAGGTTGGGACTGAAGCTTTCTTT
cdr3_aa: CASSSQGEVGTEAFF
cdr3_length: 15
d_call: TRBD1
j_call: TRBJ1-1
clone_size: -
v_call: TRBV7-6

cdr3_nt: TGCAGCGCCGACAGGGTGTATACTGAAGCTTTCTTT
cdr3_aa: CSADRVYTEAFF
cdr3_length: 12
d_call: TRBD1
j_call: TRBJ1-1
clone_size: -
v_call: TRBV29-1

cdr3_nt: TGTGCCAGCAGCCCGGAGGACGGAGCCTACGAGCAGTACTTC
cdr3_aa: CASSPEDGAYEQYF
cdr3_length: 14
d_call: -
j_call: TRBJ2-7
clone_size: once
v_call: TRBV5-4

cdr3_nt: TGCGCCAGCAAGATACAGGGGGCGGATGAAAAACTGTTTTTT
cdr3_aa: CASKIQGADEKLFF
cdr3_length: 14
d_call: TRBD1
j_call: TRBJ1-4
clone_size: -
v_call: TRBV5-1

cdr3_nt: TGTGCCAGCAGTGGCTCCGGGACAGGGGGCTGGGAGACCCAGTACTTC
cdr3_aa: CASSGSGTGGWETQYF
cdr3_length: 16
d_call: TRBD1
j_call: TRBJ2-5
clone_size: -
v_call: TRBV6-1

cdr3_nt: TGTGCCAGCGAGAACTACGAGGGTACGCAGTATTTT
cdr3_aa: CASENYEGTQYF
cdr3_length: 12
d_call: -
j_call: TRBJ2-3
clone_size: -
v_call: TRBV7-2

cdr3_nt: TGTGCCAGCAGCAGGGGGCAAAACACTGAAGCTTTCTTT
cdr3_aa: CASSRGQNTEAFF
cdr3_length: 13
d_call: TRBD1
j_call: TRBJ1-1
clone_size: -
v_call: TRBV7-9

cdr3_nt: TGTGCCAGCTCACCACCCCTCGCAGGAAGTGCCCCTGGGGCCAACGTCCTGACTTTC
cdr3_aa: CASSPPLAGSAPGANVLTF
cdr3_length: 19
d_call: -
j_call: TRBJ2-6
clone_size: -
v_call: TRBV18

cdr3_nt: TGTGCCAGCAGCTCCTCTGGGACTAGCGGGGGTGGAAATGAGCAGTTCTTC
cdr3_aa: CASSSSGTSGGGNEQFF
cdr3_length: 17
d_call: TRBD2
j_call: TRBJ2-1
clone_size: once
v_call: TRBV11-3

cdr3_nt: TGTGCCAGCAGCCAGCGCTATACTAGCTCCTACAATGAGCAGTTCTTC
cdr3_aa: CASSQRYTSSYNEQFF
cdr3_length: 16
d_call: -
j_call: TRBJ2-1
clone_size: many
v_call: TRBV5-6

cdr3_nt: TGTGCCAGCAGCCAAGATGGCCGGGGTATGGCTGCTACGCAGTATTTT
cdr3_aa: CASSQDGRGMAATQYF
cdr3_length: 16
d_call: -
j_call: TRBJ2-3
clone_size: -
v_call: TRBV3-1/TRBV3-2

cdr3_nt: TGTGCCAGCAGTTACGTCATGAGTGACACTGAAGCTTTCTTT
cdr3_aa: CASSYVMSDTEAFF
cdr3_length: 14
d_call: -
j_call: TRBJ1-1
clone_size: -
v_call: TRBV6-5

cdr3_nt: TGTGCCATCAGTGAGCCTCCAATGACAATCTATGGCTACACCTTC
cdr3_aa: CAISEPPMTIYGYTF
cdr3_length: 15
d_call: -
j_call: TRBJ1-2
clone_size: -
v_call: TRBV10-3

cdr3_nt: TGTGCCAGCAGCCATGGTGGGAGCTCCTACAATGAGCAGTTCTTC
cdr3_aa: CASSHGGSSYNEQFF
cdr3_length: 15
d_call: -
j_call: TRBJ2-1
clone_size: -
v_call: TRBV3-1/TRBV3-2

cdr3_nt: TGTGCCAGCAGCCAACCGACAAACGCAGGGGGGTACACCTTC
cdr3_aa: CASSQPTNAGGYTF
cdr3_length: 14
d_call: TRBD1
j_call: TRBJ1-2
clone_size: once
v_call: TRBV28

cdr3_nt: TGTGCCAGCAGCCCCCGGGAGGGGCGTGAGACCCAGTACTTC
cdr3_aa: CASSPREGRETQYF
cdr3_length: 14
d_call: TRBD2
j_call: TRBJ2-5
clone_size: -
v_call: TRBV11-1

cdr3_nt: TGTGCCAGCAGCCGAAAGCTAGATCCTAGCAATCAGCCCCAGCATTTT
cdr3_aa: CASSRKLDPSNQPQHF
cdr3_length: 16
d_call: -
j_call: TRBJ1-5
clone_size: -
v_call: TRBV7-8

cdr3_nt: TGCGCCAGCAGCCCACAGGGTACCCAGCCCCAGCATTTT
cdr3_aa: CASSPQGTQPQHF
cdr3_length: 13
d_call: -
j_call: TRBJ1-5
clone_size: once
v_call: TRBV5-1

cdr3_nt: TGTGCCAGTAGTATTGAGTCAGGGGTCGGCTATGGCTACACCTTC
cdr3_aa: CASSIESGVGYGYTF
cdr3_length: 15
d_call: -
j_call: TRBJ1-2
clone_size: once
v_call: TRBV19

cdr3_nt: TGTGCCAGTAAGGACAGACAGGGGGTTAATTCACCCCTCCACTTT
cdr3_aa: CASKDRQGVNSPLHF
cdr3_length: 15
d_call: TRBD1
j_call: TRBJ1-6
clone_size: once
v_call: TRBV19

cdr3_nt: TGTGCCAGCAGCGTGTTCGGGGATGGCAATCAGCCCCAGCATTTT
cdr3_aa: CASSVFGDGNQPQHF
cdr3_length: 15
d_call: -
j_call: TRBJ1-5
clone_size: -
v_call: TRBV6-6

cdr3_nt: TGCAGCGCTTCCCGGGACAGGGGCTATGGCTACACCTTC
cdr3_aa: CSASRDRGYGYTF
cdr3_length: 13
d_call: TRBD1
j_call: TRBJ1-2
clone_size: -
v_call: TRBV29-1

cdr3_nt: TGTGCCATCAGCCCCGGGATGGCTAGCGGGAGAGGGAGCACAGATACGCAGTATTTT
cdr3_aa: CAISPGMASGRGSTDTQYF
cdr3_length: 19
d_call: TRBD2
j_call: TRBJ2-3
clone_size: -
v_call: TRBV10-3

cdr3_nt: TGTGCCAGCAGCGGAGGACAGGATCAGTACTATGGCTACACCTTC
cdr3_aa: CASSGGQDQYYGYTF
cdr3_length: 15
d_call: TRBD1
j_call: TRBJ1-2
clone_size: -
v_call: TRBV5-4

cdr3_nt: TGTGCCAGTACTGCCCCGGGACAGGGTAAAGCTGAAGCTTTCTTT
cdr3_aa: CASTAPGQGKAEAFF
cdr3_length: 15
d_call: TRBD1
j_call: TRBJ1-1
clone_size: -
v_call: TRBV19

cdr3_nt: TGCGCCAGCAGCTTGGCCCCGGCTAATGAAAAACTGTTTTTT
cdr3_aa: CASSLAPANEKLFF
cdr3_length: 14
d_call: -
j_call: TRBJ1-4
clone_size: -
v_call: TRBV5-1

cdr3_nt: TGCAGCGTTACTGGACTAGGCGAGACCCAGTACTTC
cdr3_aa: CSVTGLGETQYF
cdr3_length: 12
d_call: TRBD2
j_call: TRBJ2-5
clone_size: -
v_call: TRBV29-1

cdr3_nt: TGTGCCAGCAGTTACTCGAGCACCCGGTGGGGCGAGGATATATATGAGCAGTTCTTC
cdr3_aa: CASSYSSTRWGEDIYEQFF
cdr3_length: 19
d_call: -
j_call: TRBJ2-1
clone_size: -
v_call: TRBV6-2/TRBV6-3